Each of the 10 T cell receptor beta chains below was sequenced from the same sample in a study of T-cell memory formation after mild COVID-19. TCRdb redid the calling of the 5' RACE reads with MiXCR, one entry per CDR3 protein. The table lists 110,000 to 150,000 distinct CDR3 sequences, about 25% of them singletons. The source material was PBMCs or a T cell subset sorted from them (not recorded which). These receptors originate from an adult woman who had mild COVID-19 (a few samples of this study predate the infection). Cell type and time point are not known.

This clonotype was seen a handful of times. V is TRBV7-8 and J is TRBJ2-3; either TRBD1 or TRBD2 may fit D (5 bases each). Trimming took 5 bases from V and 0 from J, leaving 12 bases between them. Germline loops: CDR1 SGHVS, CDR2 FQNEAQ. The CDR3 consists of 15 residues. CDR3 DNA sequence: TGTGCCAGCAGCCCAACGTGGGACAGCACAGATACGCAGTATTTT. This gives the protein CASSPTWDSTDTQYF.

The chain uses TRBV12-3 or TRBV12-4 and TRBJ2-1; D is possibly TRBD2 (6 bases). V was cut by 5 bases and J by 8 bases, with 22 bases left in between. The CDR3 loop spans 16 amino acids. The CDR3 DNA reads TGTGCCAGCAGTCCCCACGCGGGGACCCAGGTGGATGAGCAGTTCTTC. The encoded protein is CASSPHAGTQVDEQFF.

The rearrangement links TRBV7-9 to TRBJ1-2; 7 bases line up with TRBD1. The ends lost 1 base at V and 4 bases at J; junction bases unmatched: 6. Germline CDR1 and CDR2: SEHNR and FQNEAQ (reference sequence). CDR3 size: 15 residues. The CDR3 nucleotides are TGTGCCAGCAGCTTAGGGGACAGCTTAATCTATGGCTACACCTTC. Its translation is CASSLGDSLIYGYTF.

This clonotype was found a few times. V and J are TRBV9 and TRBJ2-2; D is possibly TRBD2 (7 bases). This CDR3 has 13 amino acids. In germline, CDR1 is SGDLS, CDR2 YYNGEE. CDR3 amino acids: CACSRGGTGELFF. CDR3 sequence (DNA): TGTGCTTGCTCCAGGGGAGGGACCGGGGAGCTGTTTTTT.

This clonotype was observed a handful of times. The genes are TRBV7-9 and TRBJ2-7; D unclear. This CDR3 region has 14 residues. In germline, CDR1 is SEHNR, CDR2 FQNEAQ (reference sequence). V lost 5 bases, J lost 4 bases, and 15 bases lay in between. The CDR3 here is CASSQSTTGYEQYF. CDR3 bases: TGTGCCAGCAGCCAAAGTACGACTGGGTACGAGCAGTACTTC.

This clonotype was counted only a few times. V and J are TRBV18 and TRBJ2-1; D is ambiguous. This CDR3 contains 19 residues. V was clipped by 2 bases and J by 3 bases, with 23 bases between them. Germline V gene data show CDR1 as KGHSH and CDR2 as LQKENI. DNA for the CDR3: TGTGCCAGCTCACCAGAGGCAGGAATCACGTTTTCCATCTACAATGAGCAGTTCTTC. Translated, it gives CASSPEAGITFSIYNEQFF.

This clonotype appeared many times. This chain links TRBV7-9 with TRBJ2-7; D is perhaps TRBD1 (5 bases). Trimming pared 0 bases from V and 1 base from J, leaving 7 bases between. This CDR3 has 14 residues. Germline V gene data show CDR1 as SEHNR and CDR2 as FQNEAQ (reference sequence). The CDR3 DNA reads TGTGCCAGCAGCTTAGCGACAGCTTCCTACGAGCAGTACTTC. Its translation: CASSLATASYEQYF.

The rearrangement uses TRBV20-1 and TRBJ2-3; D unresolved. Germline loops: CDR1 DFQATT, CDR2 SNEGSKA (reference sequence). This CDR3 contains 11 residues. V lost 3 bases and J 4 bases, leaving 5 bases between the germline ends. The DNA for the CDR3 is TGCAGTGCTAGTTGGGCAGATACGCAGTATTTT. This translates into CSASWADTQYF.

The chain couples TRBV9 to TRBJ2-3; 7 bases are shared with TRBD1. CDR1 SGDLS and CDR2 YYNGEE come from the germline V gene. The CDR3 spans 17 residues. V shed 3 bases, J shed 0 bases, and the junction held 10 bases outside the gene matches. CDR3 in amino acids: CASSARGIGGSTDTQYF. DNA of the CDR3: TGTGCCAGCAGCGCCAGGGGGATTGGGGGTAGCACAGATACGCAGTATTTT.

This clonotype showed up just a few times. The chain is built from TRBV27 and TRBJ2-3; 9 bases fit TRBD2. The junction had 5 bases not matched to a gene; V was cut back by 2 bases and J by 2 bases. This CDR3 contains 16 residues. Germline CDR1 reads MNHEY; CDR2 reads SMNVEV (reference sequence). CDR3 loop: CASSLMTSGLTDTQYF. CDR3 DNA: TGTGCCAGCAGTTTAATGACTAGCGGCCTCACAGATACGCAGTATTTT.